The 29 T cell receptor beta chains below were found in one sample sequenced in a study of cytomegalovirus exposure and HLA in healthy donors. It was with 60 Vbeta and 13 Jbeta primers that the PCR ran. Profiling relied on immunoSEQ multiplex PCR, and the TCRdb table lists in-frame clones only, not all of them. Among some 120,000 clones listed, around 75% were seen once. Sequenced material: PBMCs. These receptors all stem from a young woman in good health and CMV-seronegative.

The chain joins TRBV5-1 to TRBJ1-1, with D possibly TRBD1 on 6 matching bases. The germline V and J ends were trimmed by 5 bases and 5 bases, with 16 bases remaining between them. Germline lookup yields CDR1 SGHRS and CDR2 YFSETQ. This CDR3 has 14 amino acids. CDR3 protein: CASRTDQGWTEAFF. The DNA of the CDR3 is TGCGCCAGCAGAACGGACCAGGGGTGGACTGAAGCTTTCTTT.

This clone came up a few times. This sequence joins TRBV5-6 and TRBJ2-5; D remains ambiguous. The V end lost 0 bases, the J end lost 2 bases, and 2 bases lay between the germline ends. The CDR3 consists of 12 residues. Per the germline V gene, CDR1 is SGHDT and CDR2 is YYEEEE. CDR3 bases: TGTGCCAGCAGCTTGGCACAAGAGACCCAGTACTTC. Translation: CASSLAQETQYF.

The rearrangement links TRBV6-5 to TRBJ2-3, with 10 positions matching TRBD2. The CDR3 is 16 amino acids. The germline V gene has CDR1 MNHEY and CDR2 SVGAGI. The J segment lost 2 bases and the V segment lost 4 bases, leaving 6 bases of the junction unmatched. CDR3 in DNA: TGTGCCAGCAGTTCTCGAAGCGGGGGGGCCACAGATACGCAGTATTTT. Translating gives CASSSRSGGATDTQYF.

CDR3 in amino acids: CASSLGRGETQYF. The CDR3 nucleotides read TGTGCCAGCAGCTTGGGCAGGGGAGAGACCCAGTACTTC. This chain connects TRBV5-4 to TRBJ2-5, with a possible D match to TRBD1 (6 bases). Germline assignment: CDR1 SGHNT and CDR2 YYREEE (reference sequence). Trimming cost V 0 bases and J 4 bases, with 7 bases left between them. This CDR3 is 13 amino acids long.

The genes are TRBV6-5 and TRBJ2-3; a possible D gene is TRBD1 (5 bases). V lost 2 bases to trimming and J lost 0 bases, with 12 bases between them. The CDR3 loop spans 16 amino acids. Looked up from germline, CDR1 is MNHEY and CDR2 is SVGAGI. CDR3 sequence reads: CASSYQAGKSTDTQYF. Here the CDR3 DNA reads TGTGCCAGCAGTTACCAGGCAGGGAAGAGCACAGATACGCAGTATTTT.

The chain has TRBV27 and TRBJ2-3, with TRBD1 matching 8 bases. CDR3 length equals 16 residues. Unmatched junction bases numbered 6, after V lost 2 bases and J lost 2 bases. Germline CDR1 MNHEY, CDR2 SMNVEV (reference sequence). CDR3 bases: TGTGCCAGCAGTTTAGCAGGGGGCACGAACACAGATACGCAGTATTTT. Amino acid sequence: CASSLAGGTNTDTQYF.

For the CDR3, the DNA is TGTGCCAGTAGTATACAGCGTTCTAACTATGGCTACACCTTC. Translation: CASSIQRSNYGYTF. The V gene is TRBV19, the J gene TRBJ1-2; D ambiguous. The CDR3 runs 14 residues. Trimming pared 2 bases from V and 0 bases from J, leaving 7 bases between. CDR1 is LNHDA, CDR2 SQIVND, per germline (reference sequence).

The chain couples TRBV5-1 to TRBJ2-1; 12 bases map to TRBD2. Per germline, CDR1 SGHRS and CDR2 YFSETQ. The CDR3 totals 14 residues. The V and J ends lost 2 bases and 7 bases, in that order; junction bases with no gene match: 1. CDR3 coding DNA: TGCGCCAGCAGCTTAACTAGCGGGGGGAATGAGCAGTTCTTC. Translated: CASSLTSGGNEQFF. The full variable domain, completed using reference TRBV5-1 and TRBJ2-1, is KAGVTQTPRYLIKTRGQQVTLSCSPISGHRSVSWYQQTPGQGLQFLFEYFSETQRNKGNFPGRFSGRQFSNSRSEMNVSTLELGDSALYLCASSLTSGGNEQFFGPGTRLTVL.

V and J are TRBV7-2 and TRBJ2-7; 14 bases are shared with TRBD2. The CDR3 is made up of 13 amino acids. Germline assignment: CDR1 SGHTA and CDR2 FQGNSA. J lost 8 bases, V lost 6 bases, and 3 bases had no gene match. The CDR3 DNA reads TGTGCCAGCAGTGGGACTAGCGGGGGAAAGCAGTACTTC. Protein: CASSGTSGGKQYF. The full variable domain, rest sourced from reference TRBV7-2 and TRBJ2-7, is GAGVSQSPSNKVTEKGKDVELRCDPISGHTALYWYRQSLGQGLEFLIYFQGNSAPDKSGLPSDRFSAERTGGSVSTLTIQRTQQEDSAVYLCASSGTSGGKQYFGPGTRLTVT.

V is TRBV28 and J is TRBJ2-3; 8 bases align to TRBD2. Germline V gives CDR1 MDHEN, CDR2 SYDVKM. The length of the CDR3 is 15 residues. With V trimmed by 1 base and J by 3 bases, 3 bases remained unmatched. CDR3 sequence reads: CASSLFRGGTDTQYF. The CDR3 DNA follows: TGTGCCAGCAGTTTATTCCGGGGGGGTACAGATACGCAGTATTTT. Full variable domain (remainder filled in from reference TRBV28 and TRBJ2-3): DVKVTQSSRYLVKRTGEKVFLECVQDMDHENMFWYRQDPGLGLRLIYFSYDVKMKEKGDIPEGYSVSREKKERFSLILESASTNQTSMYLCASSLFRGGTDTQYFGPGTRLTVL.

The V gene is TRBV7-2, the J gene TRBJ2-5; D possibly corresponds to TRBD2 (7 bases). Trimming removed 5 bases at V and 4 bases at J, with 23 bases between. CDR1 is SGHTA, CDR2 FQGNSA, per germline. The CDR3 is made up of 17 amino acids. CDR3 amino acids: CASSLDLGGGLGETQYF. The CDR3 DNA follows: TGTGCCAGCAGCCTTGACCTTGGGGGGGGCCTCGGAGAGACCCAGTACTTC.

The chain is built from TRBV30 and TRBJ2-7, with 7 bases lining up with TRBD1. Germline V gene data show CDR1 as GTSNPN and CDR2 as SVGIG (reference sequence). V shed 1 base, J shed 3 bases, and the junction held 6 bases outside the gene matches. The CDR3 is 14 amino acids. CDR3 sequence reads: CAWSARTGIYEQYF. CDR3 nucleotides: TGTGCCTGGAGTGCCCGGACAGGCATCTACGAGCAGTACTTC.

The J gene is TRBJ1-1, the V gene TRBV9; TRBD1 matches 7 bases. The CDR3 contains 15 residues. Germline CDR1 and CDR2: SGDLS and YYNGEE. V shed 2 bases, J shed 1 base, and the junction held 5 bases outside the gene matches. The CDR3 loop is CASSVTGAPNTEAFF. The CDR3 DNA sequence: TGTGCCAGCAGCGTCACAGGGGCCCCGAACACTGAAGCTTTCTTT.

This clone was observed a handful of times. The chain uses TRBV30 and TRBJ2-5; weak D call: TRBD1 (6 bases). The J call may be in error: the DNA end matches TRBJ2-7 better. CDR1 is GTSNPN and CDR2 is SVGIG in the germline V gene (reference sequence). This CDR3 spans 13 amino acids. The CDR3 protein is CAWSSGASYEQYF. The CDR3 nucleotides are TGTGCCTGGTCATCAGGGGCTTCCTACGAGCAGTACTTC.

The chain couples TRBV9 to TRBJ1-2; D is undetermined. The V gene's germline CDR1 is SGDLS and CDR2 YYNGEE. This CDR3 has 16 amino acids. Trimming removed 4 bases from V and 8 bases from J, with 24 bases in between. The CDR3 DNA sequence: TGTGCCAGCAGCCTACCCGCGGGCGCAACCGCATGGGGCTACACCTTC. This translates into CASSLPAGATAWGYTF. The complete variable domain, with remaining parts taken from reference TRBV9 and TRBJ1-2, reads DSGVTQTPKHLITATGQRVTLRCSPRSGDLSVYWYQQSLDQGLQFLIQYYNGEERAKGNILERFSAQQFPDLHSELNLSSLELGDSALYFCASSLPAGATAWGYTFGSGTRLTVV.

This chain uses TRBV5-6 with TRBJ1-5, with D maybe TRBD1 (5 bases). Trimming cost V 5 bases and J 2 bases, with 8 bases left between them. CDR1 is SGHDT and CDR2 is YYEEEE in the germline V gene. This CDR3 contains 13 residues. CDR3: CASREGGNQPQHF. The CDR3 DNA is TGTGCCAGCAGGGAAGGGGGCAATCAGCCCCAGCATTTT.

The genes are TRBV7-9 and TRBJ1-2, with no clear D. The germline gives CDR1 SEHNR, CDR2 FQNEAQ (reference sequence). This CDR3 is 16 amino acids long. Trimming removed 5 bases from V and 3 bases from J, with 19 bases in between. CDR3 nucleotides: TGTGCCAGCAGCCCAATCTGGGAGCCGCATGACTATGGCTACACCTTC. Translation gives CASSPIWEPHDYGYTF.

This sequence joins TRBV4-2 and TRBJ1-6, with TRBD1 matching 9 bases. The CDR3 is made up of 18 amino acids. Trimming cost V 3 bases and J 4 bases; bases outside gene matches: 10. Germline CDR1 and CDR2: LGHNA and YNFKEQ. The CDR3 loop reads CASSQQGQGGGYNSPLHF. In DNA form, the CDR3 reads TGTGCCAGCAGCCAGCAGGGACAGGGCGGAGGTTATAATTCACCCCTCCACTTT.

The CDR3 region is CASSSRGQENTGELFF. The CDR3, as DNA: TGTGCCAGCAGCTCGAGGGGACAGGAGAACACCGGGGAGCTGTTTTTT. The rearrangement links TRBV5-4 to TRBJ2-2; 8 positions match TRBD1. This CDR3 contains 16 residues. The germline V gene encodes CDR1 SGHNT and CDR2 YYREEE (reference sequence). Germline trimming cut 3 bases from V and 1 base from J; bases unmatched to any gene: 5.

The CDR3 spells CASSQGAGGPNEQFF. The CDR3, as DNA: TGTGCCAGCAGCCAAGGGGCGGGGGGGCCGAATGAGCAGTTCTTC. The rearrangement links TRBV4-2 to TRBJ2-1; 9 bases agree with TRBD2. Losses at the gene ends were 1 base for V and 7 bases for J; bases not matched to a gene: 5. Germline V gene data show CDR1 as LGHNA and CDR2 as YNFKEQ. CDR3 size: 15 residues.

This clone was detected a few times. CDR3 coding DNA: TGTGCCAGCAGCCTCCAGGGAGCGGGGGGGTTTTGGGAGACCCAGTACTTC. Translation gives CASSLQGAGGFWETQYF. The chain carries TRBV5-6 and TRBJ2-5; 10 bases fit TRBD2. The CDR3 is 17 amino acids. The trim removed 4 bases at V and 5 bases at J, leaving 14 bases unmatched. Germline CDR1 is SGHDT and CDR2 is YYEEEE.

Here the CDR3 DNA reads TGTGCCAGCAGCTTAGGCACATCCGGAAACACCATATATTTT. It specifies CASSLGTSGNTIYF. The chain is built from TRBV7-9 and TRBJ1-3; D is ambiguous. CDR3 size: 14 residues. Germline V gives CDR1 SEHNR, CDR2 FQNEAQ (reference sequence). V shed 1 base and J shed 4 bases, with 8 bases lying between them.

The gene calls are TRBV7-2 and TRBJ1-2; no clear D. The germline CDR1 and CDR2 sequences are SGHTA and FQGNSA. V was trimmed by 1 base and J by 0 bases, leaving 6 bases between them. The CDR3 has 14 residues. The DNA of the CDR3 is TGTGCCAGCAGCTTAGGAACAGCTAACTATGGCTACACCTTC. It codes for CASSLGTANYGYTF.

The chain couples TRBV2 to TRBJ1-1; 11 bases map to TRBD1. The germline gives CDR1 SNHLY, CDR2 FYNNEI. After removal of 5 bases from V and 12 bases from J, the junction contained 5 bases not matched to a gene. There are 12 residues in the CDR3. CDR3 amino acids: CASSRDRGTTFF. CDR3 sequence (DNA): TGTGCCAGCAGTCGGGACAGGGGGACGACTTTCTTT. Variable domain in full (rest from reference TRBV2 and TRBJ1-1): EPEVTQTPSHQVTQMGQEVILRCVPISNHLYFYWYRQILGQKVEFLVSFYNNEISEKSEIFDDQFSVERPDGSNFTLKIRSTKLEDSAMYFCASSRDRGTTFFGQGTRLTVV.

This chain uses TRBV5-1 with TRBJ1-1; 7 bases agree with TRBD1. Germline V lookup: CDR1 SGHRS, CDR2 YFSETQ. V lost 6 bases, J lost 1 base, and 9 bases stayed unmatched. This CDR3 has 15 amino acids. CDR3 DNA: TGCGCCAGCACCGAGAGAGGGGGCGGGAACACTGAAGCTTTCTTT. Translation: CASTERGGGNTEAFF.

In this sample, this clone turned up once. The chain links TRBV18 to TRBJ2-7; weak D call: TRBD1 (5 bases). The germline V gene encodes CDR1 KGHSH and CDR2 LQKENI. V was clipped by 3 bases and J by 4 bases, with 13 bases between them. This CDR3 is built from 14 residues. This CDR3 is CASSPTTAEYEQYF. Written as DNA, the CDR3 is TGTGCCAGCTCACCGACGACAGCAGAGTACGAGCAGTACTTC.

This clone came up once. This chain joins TRBV4-1 and TRBJ2-7, with D perhaps matching TRBD2 (7 bases). CDR1 and CDR2 (germline): MGHRA, YSYEKL. V dropped 0 bases and J dropped 4 bases, with 16 bases sitting between them. The CDR3 runs to 16 residues. The CDR3 bases are TGCGCCAGCAGCCAAGAAGGTATCGGGGGGCTGTACGAGCAGTACTTC. This codes for CASSQEGIGGLYEQYF.

The V gene is TRBV4-1, the J gene TRBJ2-7, with 8 bases fitting TRBD1. V dropped 4 bases and J dropped 0; count of bases not matched to a gene: 5. Looked up from germline, CDR1 is MGHRA and CDR2 is YSYEKL. This CDR3 has 15 amino acids. The CDR3 nucleotides are TGCGCCAGCAGCCCCGGGACAGGACGCTCCTACGAGCAGTACTTC. Its protein product is CASSPGTGRSYEQYF.

V is TRBV2 and J is TRBJ1-1; weak D call: TRBD1 (6 bases). CDR1 and CDR2 from the germline V gene are SNHLY and FYNNEI. Trimming took 7 bases from V and 3 from J, leaving 18 bases between them. The CDR3 runs to 15 residues. CDR3 residues: CASTLQGGRDTEAFF. Here the CDR3 DNA reads TGTGCCAGCACATTACAGGGTGGGAGGGACACTGAAGCTTTCTTT.